The clone carrying this TCR beta chain was seen repeatedly, ten times or more. Its antigen is not known. The data stem from a study of identical twins. General study points: Its conclusions, products of cross-sectional statistical analysis, did not come from following the same donors. Out-of-frame beta sequences exhibited a weaker degree of excess twin sharing. Abundant beta clonotypes from cord blood had fewer insertions, unlike memory repertoires, which showed none. The models systematically underestimated how much out-of-frame TCR alpha was shared in monozygotic twins.

This CDR3 region has 15 residues. Germline V gene data show CDR1 as LGHNA and CDR2 as YNFKEQ. Germline trimming cut 8 bases from V and 0 bases from J; bases unmatched to any gene: 8. A single record per CDR3 protein comes from TCRdb applying MiXCR to the 5' RACE reads. The data show some 1,700,000 distinct CDR3 sequences, about 32% seen once. The gene calls are TRBV4-2 and TRBJ2-3; TRBD2 aligns across 7 bases. The clonotype was recovered from a newborn girl in good health. Source material: cord blood. The CDR3 is CASGAGRTSTDTQYF. CDR3 DNA: TGTGCCAGCGGAGCGGGGCGGACTAGCACAGATACGCAGTATTTT.